The 12 T cell receptor beta chains reported below all come from one sample, sequenced in a study of human T cells and chemical hapten exposure listed by TCRdb under 2021. The intended sense of this specimen's time point label: patch test 3, about 24 weeks after DPC sensitization. Read against the paper, the sample's treatment or condition label means: therapeutic diphenylcyclopropenone sensitization with weekly scalp DPC. The library was prepared using RACE. Sequenced using a NextSeq 500. TCRdb's own reprocessing of the public reads used fastp at Q25 and MiXCR and kept productive beta chains. Duplicate CDR3 protein sequences are folded into a single record with the most common DNA and genes. The sample table contains about 190,000 distinct CDR3 sequences; only one count was recorded for around a quarter of them. The leading ten clones occupy 2.5% of the sample. This specimen was whole blood, taken in connection with sensitization to the hapten diphenylcyclopropenone (DPC). The receptor set was obtained from a woman aged 40 to 50 with alopecia areata. Some clones in this sample may be carry-over from other donors' samples.

This clonotype appeared many times. The chain has TRBV6-2 or TRBV6-3 and TRBJ2-1, with 10 bases identical to TRBD2. The V segment lost 6 bases and the J segment 7 bases; nucleotides outside the gene matches: 3. This CDR3 has 13 residues. Looked up from germline, CDR1 is MNHEY and CDR2 is SVGEGT. The chain's CDR3 is CASRPSGSNEQFF. The CDR3 nucleotides are TGTGCCAGCAGACCTAGCGGGAGTAATGAGCAGTTCTTC.

This clonotype came up a few times. V is TRBV5-6 and J is TRBJ2-1, with 7 bases lining up with TRBD2. The CDR3 is made up of 13 amino acids. CDR1 and CDR2 from the germline V gene are SGHDT and YYEEEE. Losses at the gene ends were 0 bases for V and 8 bases for J; bases not matched to a gene: 2. CDR3 sequence: CASSLAGGYEQFF. In nucleotides, the CDR3 is TGTGCCAGCAGCTTGGCGGGAGGATATGAGCAGTTCTTC. The entire variable domain, with the rest obtained from reference TRBV5-6 and TRBJ2-1, is as follows: DAGVTQSPTHLIKTRGQQVTLRCSPKSGHDTVSWYQQALGQGPQFIFQYYEEEERQRGNFPDRFSGHQFPNYSSELNVNALLLGDSALYLCASSLAGGYEQFFGPGTRLTVL.

This chain's CDR3 is CSAQGRAGANQPQHF. Here the CDR3 DNA reads TGCAGTGCGCAGGGGCGGGCAGGGGCAAATCAGCCCCAGCATTTT. The chain recombines TRBV20-1 with TRBJ1-5; maybe TRBD1 (6 bases). This CDR3 has 15 amino acids. Germline CDR1 is DFQATT and CDR2 is SNEGSKA (reference sequence). V was clipped by 6 bases and J by 4 bases, with 19 bases between them.

V usage is TRBV28 and J usage is TRBJ2-1, with TRBD2 matching 10 bases. This CDR3 comprises 16 residues. CDR1 is MDHEN, CDR2 SYDVKM, per germline. V gave up 1 base and J gave up 14 bases; unmatched junction bases: 14. CDR3 sequence (DNA): TGTGCCAGCAGTTTATCCATCCCTAGCGGGAGCATAGGGGAGTTCTTC. Protein sequence: CASSLSIPSGSIGEFF.

The chain uses TRBV20-1 and TRBJ2-1; D unclear. This CDR3 is built from 14 residues. V dropped 6 bases and J dropped 2 bases, with 14 bases sitting between them. Germline CDR1 reads DFQATT; CDR2 reads SNEGSKA (reference sequence). CDR3 bases: TGCAGTGCAAATACCCTCCGGACCTACAATGAGCAGTTCTTC. Translating it yields CSANTLRTYNEQFF.

This clonotype came up many times. The chain employs TRBV7-2 and TRBJ2-1; a weak D match, TRBD1 (5 bases). V lost 5 bases to trimming and J lost 4 bases, with 15 bases between them. The CDR3 has 15 residues. Germline CDR1 and CDR2: SGHTA and FQGNSA. CDR3 DNA sequence: TGTGCCAGCAGCCCTGGGCAGGGCTCTTACAATGAGCAGTTCTTC. Translation: CASSPGQGSYNEQFF. Supplemented by reference TRBV7-2 and TRBJ2-1, the full variable domain reads GAGVSQSPSNKVTEKGKDVELRCDPISGHTALYWYRQSLGQGLEFLIYFQGNSAPDKSGLPSDRFSAERTGGSVSTLTIQRTQQEDSAVYLCASSPGQGSYNEQFFGPGTRLTVL.

This clonotype was counted a few times. The chain has TRBV29-1 and TRBJ2-3; TRBD2 is a possible D gene (6 bases). Germline V gene sequence: CDR1 SQVTM, CDR2 ANQGSEA. V was trimmed by 4 bases and J by 5 bases, leaving 16 bases between them. The CDR3 has 14 amino acids. The DNA of the CDR3 is TGCAGCGTTGCTAGCTACGGGAGTAAAGATACGCAGTATTTT. It translates to CSVASYGSKDTQYF.

The DNA of the CDR3 is TGTGCCAGCAGACCTAACCCTGGACTAGCAGCAGATACGCAGTATTTT. Protein: CASRPNPGLAADTQYF. This rearrangement joins TRBV7-2 to TRBJ2-3; 8 bases fit TRBD2. J lost 4 bases, V lost 6 bases, and 12 bases had no gene match. CDR1 and CDR2 (germline): SGHTA, FQGNSA. The CDR3 spans 16 residues.

This chain joins TRBV7-2 and TRBJ2-1; 8 bases agree with TRBD1. Losses at the gene ends were 1 base for V and 4 bases for J; bases not matched to a gene: 3. The CDR3 contains 15 residues. Germline V CDR1 and CDR2: SGHTA, FQGNSA. As DNA, the CDR3 is TGTGCCAGCAGCTTAGTCGGACAGGGTTACAATGAGCAGTTCTTC. Its protein product is CASSLVGQGYNEQFF.

The gene calls are TRBV12-3 or TRBV12-4 and TRBJ1-5; TRBD1 is a possible D gene (6 bases). There are 14 residues in the CDR3. The germline V and J ends were trimmed by 0 bases and 9 bases, with 12 bases remaining between them. The CDR3 region is CASSLAGGLGPQHF. The CDR3 region has the DNA TGTGCCAGCAGTTTAGCGGGGGGGCTCGGGCCCCAGCATTTT.

This chain connects TRBV10-3 to TRBJ1-5, with D hard to call. This CDR3 has 14 residues. The germline V gene has CDR1 ENHRY and CDR2 SYGVKD. Trimming removed 2 bases at V and 0 bases at J, with 5 bases between. The CDR3 DNA reads TGTGCCATCAGTGAGGCGGATAGCAATCAGCCCCAGCATTTT. Encoded protein: CAISEADSNQPQHF.

CDR3 nucleotide sequence: TGTGCCAGCAGCACCCAGGGCCACAATGAGCAGTTCTTC. Its protein product is CASSTQGHNEQFF. The V gene is TRBV7-9, the J gene TRBJ2-1, with D maybe TRBD1 (5 bases). Germline V gene sequence: CDR1 SEHNR, CDR2 FQNEAQ (reference sequence). Trimming pared 5 bases from V and 5 bases from J, leaving 10 bases between. This CDR3 has 13 amino acids.